Listed below are T cell receptor beta chains from one sample, sequenced in a study of CD8+ T cells in alopecia areata. TCRdb keeps only in-frame clones here, not all; method: immunoSEQ multiplex PCR. The repertoire holds 200,000 to 250,000 clones, roughly 64% seen once, with roughly 4.2% in the top ten. The material sequenced was CD4+ T cells sorted from blood, taken at week 4, from a patient treated with tofacitinib. The receptor set was obtained from a human donor with alopecia areata. Each CDR3 is given with its conserved first and last residue. D genes are given only for firm matches. Clone size appears in some rows only: once, few, many, or a class for an expanded clone.

j_call	clone_size	d_call	v_call	cdr3_aa	cdr3_nt
TRBJ2-7	.	.	TRBV2	CASRDQYEQYF	TGTGCCAGCAGGGACCAGTACGAGCAGTACTTC
TRBJ1-1	few	.	TRBV15	CATSRDYQPCFF	TGTGCCACCAGCAGAGATTACCAGCCATGCTTCTTT
TRBJ2-5	.	TRBD2	TRBV30	CAWRRLAGVGTQYF	TGTGCCTGGAGGCGACTAGCCGGGGTTGGGACCCAGTACTTC
TRBJ2-5	few	TRBD1	TRBV4-1	CASSLQGGETQYF	TGCGCCAGCAGCCTACAGGGGGGAGAGACCCAGTACTTC
TRBJ1-2	.	.	TRBV29-1	CSARGSQVYGYTF	TGCAGCGCCAGGGGATCCCAAGTCTATGGCTACACCTTC
TRBJ1-1	.	.	TRBV4-3	CASSQVRTSTEAFF	TGCGCCAGCAGCCAAGTGAGGACTAGCACTGAAGCTTTCTTT
TRBJ2-4	few	TRBD2	TRBV19	CASSKVWTSGGGNIQYF	TGTGCCAGTAGTAAGGTGTGGACTAGCGGGGGAGGAAACATTCAGTACTTC
TRBJ2-1	.	TRBD2	TRBV4-3	CASSQAGGSVGEQFF	TGCGCCAGCAGCCAGGCGGGGGGTTCGGTGGGTGAGCAGTTCTTC
TRBJ1-1	few	.	TRBV7-9	CASSPLQFRDTEAFF	TGTGCCAGCAGCCCCTTACAATTTCGGGACACTGAAGCTTTCTTT
TRBJ1-5	.	TRBD1	TRBV27	CASRSTGEGKPQHF	TGTGCCAGCAGAAGTACAGGGGAGGGGAAGCCCCAGCATTTT
TRBJ2-7	.	.	TRBV2	CASSELYEQYF	TGTGCCAGCAGTGAACTTTACGAGCAGTACTTC